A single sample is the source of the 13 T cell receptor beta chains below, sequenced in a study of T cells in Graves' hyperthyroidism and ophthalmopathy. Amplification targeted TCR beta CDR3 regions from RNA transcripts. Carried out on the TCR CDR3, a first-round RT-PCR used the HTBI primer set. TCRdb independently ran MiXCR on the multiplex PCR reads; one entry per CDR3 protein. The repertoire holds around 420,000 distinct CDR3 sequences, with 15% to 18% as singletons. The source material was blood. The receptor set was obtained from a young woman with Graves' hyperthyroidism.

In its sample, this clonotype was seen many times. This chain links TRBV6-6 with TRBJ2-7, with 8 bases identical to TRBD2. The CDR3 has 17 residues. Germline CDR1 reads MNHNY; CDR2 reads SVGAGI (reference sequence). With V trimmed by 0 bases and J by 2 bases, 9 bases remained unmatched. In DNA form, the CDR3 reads TGTGCCAGCAGTTACTCGTCTGGGGCGGGAGGACCCTACGAGCAGTACTTC. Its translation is CASSYSSGAGGPYEQYF.

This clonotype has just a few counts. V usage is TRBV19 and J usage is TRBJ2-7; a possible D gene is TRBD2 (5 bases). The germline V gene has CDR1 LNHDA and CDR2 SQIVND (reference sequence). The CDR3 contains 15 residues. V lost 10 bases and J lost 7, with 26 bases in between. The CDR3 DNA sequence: TGTGCCACTCAATGGGGAACTAGTGGCGGACGGGAGCAGTACTTC. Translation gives CATQWGTSGGREQYF.

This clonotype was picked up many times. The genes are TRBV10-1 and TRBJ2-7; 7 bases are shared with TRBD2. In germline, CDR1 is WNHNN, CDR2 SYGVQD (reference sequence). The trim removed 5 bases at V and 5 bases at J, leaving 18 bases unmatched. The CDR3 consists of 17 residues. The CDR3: CASSSYRGRENVHEQYF. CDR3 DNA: TGCGCCAGCAGTTCCTACCGGGGGAGGGAGAATGTCCACGAGCAGTACTTC.

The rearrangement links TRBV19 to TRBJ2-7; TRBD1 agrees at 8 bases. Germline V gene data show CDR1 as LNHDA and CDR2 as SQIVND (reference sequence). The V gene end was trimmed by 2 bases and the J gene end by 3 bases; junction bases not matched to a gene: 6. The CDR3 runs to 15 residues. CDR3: CASSIIGTGFYEQYF. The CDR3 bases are TGTGCCAGTAGTATAATAGGGACAGGATTCTACGAGCAGTACTTC.

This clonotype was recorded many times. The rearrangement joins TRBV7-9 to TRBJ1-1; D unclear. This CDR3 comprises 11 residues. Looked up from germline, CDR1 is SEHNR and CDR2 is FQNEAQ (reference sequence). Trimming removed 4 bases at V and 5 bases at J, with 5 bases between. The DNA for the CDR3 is TGTGCCAGCAGCTCGATAACTGAAGCTTTCTTT. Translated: CASSSITEAFF.

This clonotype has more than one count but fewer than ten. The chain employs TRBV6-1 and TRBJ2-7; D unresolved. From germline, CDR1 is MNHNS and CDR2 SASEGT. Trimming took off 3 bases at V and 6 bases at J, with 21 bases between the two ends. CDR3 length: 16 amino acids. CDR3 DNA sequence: TGTGCCAGCAGTGATGCTCCCTTTTATGGTAGAGGCGAGCAGTACTTC. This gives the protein CASSDAPFYGRGEQYF.

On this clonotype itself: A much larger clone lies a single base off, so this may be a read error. CDR3 loop: CVSSRRDRGYEQYF. CDR3 bases: TGTGTCAGCAGCCGCCGGGACAGGGGCTACGAGCAGTACTTC. The chain couples TRBV6-1 to TRBJ2-7, with 10 bases identical to TRBD1. The CDR3 extends over 14 amino acids. Looked up from germline, CDR1 is MNHNS and CDR2 is SASEGT.

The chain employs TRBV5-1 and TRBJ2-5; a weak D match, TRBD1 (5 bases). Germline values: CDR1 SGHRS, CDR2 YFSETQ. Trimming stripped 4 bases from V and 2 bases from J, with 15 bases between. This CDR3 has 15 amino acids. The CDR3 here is CASSSMGRAQETQYF. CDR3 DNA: TGCGCCAGCAGCAGTATGGGCAGGGCTCAAGAGACCCAGTACTTC.

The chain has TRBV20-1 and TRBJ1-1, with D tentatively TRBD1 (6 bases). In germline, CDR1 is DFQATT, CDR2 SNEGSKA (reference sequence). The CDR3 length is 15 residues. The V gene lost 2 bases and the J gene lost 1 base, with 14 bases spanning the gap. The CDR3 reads CSARRAGAGNTEAFF. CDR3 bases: TGCAGTGCTAGACGAGCAGGGGCCGGGAACACTGAAGCTTTCTTT.

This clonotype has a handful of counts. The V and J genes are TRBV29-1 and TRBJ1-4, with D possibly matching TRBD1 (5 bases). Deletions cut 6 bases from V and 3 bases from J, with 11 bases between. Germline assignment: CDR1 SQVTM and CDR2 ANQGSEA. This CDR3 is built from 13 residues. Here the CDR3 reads CSVARGPNEKLFF. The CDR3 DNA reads TGCAGCGTGGCCCGGGGCCCTAATGAAAAACTGTTTTTT.

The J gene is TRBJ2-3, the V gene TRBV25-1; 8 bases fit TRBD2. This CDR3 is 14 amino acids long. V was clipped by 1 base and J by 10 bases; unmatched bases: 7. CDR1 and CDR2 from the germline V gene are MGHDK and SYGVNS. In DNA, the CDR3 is TGTGCCAGCAGTGAATCTAAGGAGCGGGAGTCGCAGTATTTT. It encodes CASSESKERESQYF.

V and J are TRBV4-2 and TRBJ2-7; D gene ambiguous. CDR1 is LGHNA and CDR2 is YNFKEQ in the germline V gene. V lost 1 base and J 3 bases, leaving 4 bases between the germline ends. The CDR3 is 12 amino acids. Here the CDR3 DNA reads TGTGCCAGCAGCCAAGGGAACTACGAGCAGTACTTC. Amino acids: CASSQGNYEQYF.

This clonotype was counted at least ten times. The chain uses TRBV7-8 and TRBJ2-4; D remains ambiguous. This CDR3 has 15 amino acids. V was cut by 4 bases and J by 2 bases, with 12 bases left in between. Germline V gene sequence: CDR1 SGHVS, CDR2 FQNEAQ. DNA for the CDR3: TGTGCCAGCAGCTCGAGAATCGGTTCCAAAAACATTCAGTACTTC. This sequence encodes CASSSRIGSKNIQYF.